The clone carrying this T cell receptor beta chain was counted only a few times. Its matching antigen is unknown. Constant-segment primers and 5'RACE yielded cDNA libraries for TCR alpha and TCR beta, each carrying sample barcodes and UMIs. One entry per CDR3 protein, called by TCRdb with MiXCR from the 5' RACE reads. The sample holds about 560,000 distinct CDR3 sequences, around 16% seen once. The data were obtained in a study of T-cell memory formation after mild COVID-19. Study-wide points: Later expanders leaned CD4+, whereas day 15 to 85 contracting clones were balanced CD4/CD8. For second-wave clones that peaked at day 37, SARS-CoV-2 specificity went unverified. CD4+ contracting clones lay mainly in CM and EM, CD8+ ones in EMRA.

The source of this sequence is an adult woman who had mild COVID-19 (a few samples of this study predate the infection). Cell type and time point are not known. The specimen sequenced was PBMCs or a T cell subset sorted from them (not recorded which).

The CDR3 spells CSVSWTVNTGELFF. The CDR3 DNA follows: TGCAGCGTTTCTTGGACAGTCAACACCGGGGAGCTGTTTTTT. This chain uses TRBV29-1 with TRBJ2-2, with D maybe TRBD1 (6 bases). From germline, CDR1 is SQVTM and CDR2 ANQGSEA. Trimming pared 5 bases from V and 2 bases from J, leaving 12 bases between. The CDR3 extends over 14 amino acids.